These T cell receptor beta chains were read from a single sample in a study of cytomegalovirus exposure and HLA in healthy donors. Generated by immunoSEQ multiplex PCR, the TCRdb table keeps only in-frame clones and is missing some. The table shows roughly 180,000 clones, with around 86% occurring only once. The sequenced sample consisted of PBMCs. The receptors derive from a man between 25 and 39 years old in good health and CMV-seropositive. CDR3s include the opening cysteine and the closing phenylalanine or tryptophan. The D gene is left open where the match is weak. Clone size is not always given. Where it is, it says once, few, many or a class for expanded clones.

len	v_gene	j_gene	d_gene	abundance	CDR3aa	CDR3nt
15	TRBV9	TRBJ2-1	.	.	CASSPREEYYNEQFF	TGTGCCAGCAGCCCAAGGGAAGAGTACTACAATGAGCAGTTCTTC
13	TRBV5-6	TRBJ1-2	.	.	CASSLSVGHGYTF	TGTGCCAGCAGCTTAAGTGTAGGGCATGGCTACACCTTC
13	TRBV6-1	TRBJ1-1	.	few	CASSPYPNTEAFF	TGTGCCAGCAGCCCTTACCCCAACACTGAAGCTTTCTTT
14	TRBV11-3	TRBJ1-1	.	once	CASSFRTQNTEAFF	TGTGCCAGCAGCTTTAGGACACAGAACACTGAAGCTTTCTTT
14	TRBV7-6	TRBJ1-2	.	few	CASSLGPRELGYTF	TGTGCCAGCAGCTTAGGCCCGAGGGAGCTGGGCTACACCTTC
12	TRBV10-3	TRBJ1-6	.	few	CAISALSSPLHF	TGTGCCATCAGCGCCTTGAGTTCACCCCTCCACTTT
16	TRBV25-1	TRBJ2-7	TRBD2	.	CASSDPSGRASYEQYF	TGTGCCAGCAGTGACCCCAGCGGGAGGGCGAGCTACGAGCAGTACTTC
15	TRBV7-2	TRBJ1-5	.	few	CASSLETEVNQPQHF	TGTGCCAGCAGCTTAGAGACAGAGGTCAATCAGCCCCAGCATTTT
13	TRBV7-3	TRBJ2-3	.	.	CASSLGSTDTQYF	TGTGCCAGCAGCTTGGGTAGCACAGATACGCAGTATTTT
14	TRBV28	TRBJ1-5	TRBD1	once	CASSWTGENQPQHF	TGTGCCAGCAGTTGGACAGGAGAAAATCAGCCCCAGCATTTT
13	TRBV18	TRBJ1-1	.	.	CASSPNGDTEAFF	TGTGCCAGCTCACCAAACGGAGACACTGAAGCTTTCTTT
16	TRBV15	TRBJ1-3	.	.	CATAPGEPLSGNTIYF	TGTGCCACCGCCCCGGGAGAACCTTTAAGTGGAAACACCATATATTTT
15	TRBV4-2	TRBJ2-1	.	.	CASSQGDHRGDEQFF	TGTGCCAGCAGCCAAGGGGACCATCGTGGAGATGAGCAGTTCTTC
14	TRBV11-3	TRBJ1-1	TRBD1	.	CASSPRRGDTEAFF	TGTGCCAGCAGCCCCCGCAGGGGGGACACTGAAGCTTTCTTT
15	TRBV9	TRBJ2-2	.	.	CASSVLRGGTGELFF	TGTGCCAGCAGCGTTTTGAGAGGGGGCACCGGGGAGCTGTTTTTT
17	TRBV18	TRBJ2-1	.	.	CASSPYGQGLSYNEQFF	TGTGCCAGCTCACCATATGGGCAGGGCCTCTCCTACAATGAGCAGTTCTTC
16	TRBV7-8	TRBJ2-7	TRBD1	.	CASSARTSGTAYEQYF	TGTGCCAGCAGCGCACGGACTTCCGGGACAGCCTACGAGCAGTACTTC
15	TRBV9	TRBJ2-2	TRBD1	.	CASSPGTGQAGELFF	TGTGCCAGCAGTCCCGGGACAGGGCAAGCCGGGGAGCTGTTTTTT
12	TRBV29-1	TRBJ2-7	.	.	CSVEIPYYEQYF	TGCAGCGTTGAAATCCCATACTACGAGCAGTACTTC
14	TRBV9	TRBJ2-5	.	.	CASSEGGPTETQYF	TGTGCCAGCAGCGAGGGCGGGCCCACAGAGACCCAGTACTTC
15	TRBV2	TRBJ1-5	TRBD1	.	CASNGRTGVDQPQHF	TGTGCCAGCAACGGCCGGACAGGGGTCGATCAGCCCCAGCATTTT
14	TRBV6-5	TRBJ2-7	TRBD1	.	CASSSGQGPYEQYF	TGTGCCAGCAGTTCCGGACAGGGCCCCTACGAGCAGTACTTC
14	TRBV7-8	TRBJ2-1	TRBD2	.	CASSLALGLAEQFF	TGTGCCAGCAGCTTAGCCCTGGGACTAGCCGAGCAGTTCTTC